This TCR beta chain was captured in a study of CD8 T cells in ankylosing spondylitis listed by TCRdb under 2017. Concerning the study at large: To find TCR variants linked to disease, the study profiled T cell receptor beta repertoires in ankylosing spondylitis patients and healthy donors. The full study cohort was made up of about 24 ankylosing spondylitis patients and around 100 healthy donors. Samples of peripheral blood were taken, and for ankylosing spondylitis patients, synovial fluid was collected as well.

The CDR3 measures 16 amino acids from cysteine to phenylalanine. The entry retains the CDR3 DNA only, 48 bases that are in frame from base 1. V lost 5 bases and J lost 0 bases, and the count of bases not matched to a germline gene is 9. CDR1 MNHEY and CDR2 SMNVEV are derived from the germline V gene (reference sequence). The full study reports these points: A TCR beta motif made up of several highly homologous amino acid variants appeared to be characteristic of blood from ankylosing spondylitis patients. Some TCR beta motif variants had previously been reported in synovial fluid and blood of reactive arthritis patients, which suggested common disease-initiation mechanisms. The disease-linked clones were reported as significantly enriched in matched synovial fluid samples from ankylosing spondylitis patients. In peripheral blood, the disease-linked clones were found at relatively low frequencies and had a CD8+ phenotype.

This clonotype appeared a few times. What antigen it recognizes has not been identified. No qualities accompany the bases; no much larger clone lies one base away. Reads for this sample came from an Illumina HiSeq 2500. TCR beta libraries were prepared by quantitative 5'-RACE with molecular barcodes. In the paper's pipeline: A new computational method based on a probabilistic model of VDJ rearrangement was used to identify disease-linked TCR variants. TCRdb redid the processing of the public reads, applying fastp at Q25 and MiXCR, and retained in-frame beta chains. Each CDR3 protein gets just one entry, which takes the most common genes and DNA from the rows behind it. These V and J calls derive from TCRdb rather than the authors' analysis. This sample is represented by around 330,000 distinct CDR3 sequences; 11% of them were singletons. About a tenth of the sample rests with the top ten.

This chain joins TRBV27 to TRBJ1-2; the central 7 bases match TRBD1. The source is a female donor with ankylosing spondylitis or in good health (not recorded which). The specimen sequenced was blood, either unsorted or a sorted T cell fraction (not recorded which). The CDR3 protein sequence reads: CASSRTWDSSNYGYTF. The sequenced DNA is TGTGCCAGCAGTCGAACCTGGGACAGTTCTAACTATGGCTACACCTTC.